The rows below give T cell receptor beta chains drawn from one sample of a study of CD8 T cells in ankylosing spondylitis. TCRdb reprocessed the 5' RACE reads with MiXCR, giving one entry per CDR3 protein. The sample has about 390,000 distinct CDR3 sequences; around 22% are singletons. The sample was blood, either unsorted or a sorted T cell fraction (not recorded which). These receptor sequences come from a male donor with ankylosing spondylitis. Both conserved end residues are part of each CDR3. The D gene is left open where the match is weak. Size values are once, few and many counts, or a class for expanded clones, and some rows have none.

J | size | V | D | DNA | CDR3
TRBJ1-1 | few | TRBV27 | . | TGTGCCAGCAGTGGAGGGGTACGGAACACTGAAGCTTTCTTT | CASSGGVRNTEAFF
TRBJ2-2 | . | TRBV2 | TRBD2 | TGTGCCAGCAGTGTTAGCGGGAGGTCGAACACCGGGGAGCTGTTTTTT | CASSVSGRSNTGELFF
TRBJ2-1 | . | TRBV2 | TRBD2 | TGTGCCAGCAGTGAGGTTAGCGGGAGTGTCGGAAATGAGCAGTTCTTC | CASSEVSGSVGNEQFF
TRBJ2-1 | . | TRBV4-2 | . | TGTGCCAGCAGCCTACAATATGAGCAGTTCTTC | CASSLQYEQFF
TRBJ2-3 | few | TRBV5-1 | TRBD1 | TGCGCCAGCAGCTTATCGGGACAGGGGGCAAATACGCAGTATTTT | CASSLSGQGANTQYF
TRBJ2-7 | . | TRBV24-1 | . | TGTGCCACCAGTGTTTCGGGCAGTGTGGGCGAGCAGTACTTC | CATSVSGSVGEQYF
TRBJ1-1 | . | TRBV29-1 | . | TGCAGCGTTGATAGACAGAGAAATGAAGCTTTCTTT | CSVDRQRNEAFF
TRBJ2-2 | few | TRBV3-1 | . | TGTGCCAGCAGCCAATCGTTCGTACCTCCCGGGGAGCTGTTTTTT | CASSQSFVPPGELFF
TRBJ2-5 | few | TRBV9 | . | TGTGCCAGCAGCGCCGGGACTCACGGTCAAGAGACCCAGTACTTC | CASSAGTHGQETQYF
TRBJ1-6 | few | TRBV6-1 | TRBD1 | TGTGCCAGCAGTACCCGGGACAGTAATTCACCCCTCCACTTT | CASSTRDSNSPLHF
TRBJ1-2 | few | TRBV28 | . | TGTGCCAGCAACTTGGACCCAAACTATGGCTACACCTTC | CASNLDPNYGYTF
TRBJ2-5 | few | TRBV7-9 | . | TGTGCCAGCAGCTTAGCCCTGGCGGCTCAAGAGACCCAGTACTTC | CASSLALAAQETQYF
TRBJ2-1 | . | TRBV4-2 | . | TGTGCCAGCAGCCTCAGTGGGGACTCCGGTTACAATGAGCAGTTCTTC | CASSLSGDSGYNEQFF
TRBJ1-2 | . | TRBV4-3 | . | TGCGCCAGCAGCCAAGTCGGCGGGGGGACGAGCTATGGCTACACCTTC | CASSQVGGGTSYGYTF
TRBJ1-1 | few | TRBV6-1 | . | TGTGCCAGCGGCGCCTGGGGAAAAATAACTGAAGCTTTCTTT | CASGAWGKITEAFF
TRBJ1-2 | few | TRBV28 | TRBD1 | TGTGCCAGCAGTTTAATAGTCGGGGACAGGGGGGATGGCTACACCTTC | CASSLIVGDRGDGYTF